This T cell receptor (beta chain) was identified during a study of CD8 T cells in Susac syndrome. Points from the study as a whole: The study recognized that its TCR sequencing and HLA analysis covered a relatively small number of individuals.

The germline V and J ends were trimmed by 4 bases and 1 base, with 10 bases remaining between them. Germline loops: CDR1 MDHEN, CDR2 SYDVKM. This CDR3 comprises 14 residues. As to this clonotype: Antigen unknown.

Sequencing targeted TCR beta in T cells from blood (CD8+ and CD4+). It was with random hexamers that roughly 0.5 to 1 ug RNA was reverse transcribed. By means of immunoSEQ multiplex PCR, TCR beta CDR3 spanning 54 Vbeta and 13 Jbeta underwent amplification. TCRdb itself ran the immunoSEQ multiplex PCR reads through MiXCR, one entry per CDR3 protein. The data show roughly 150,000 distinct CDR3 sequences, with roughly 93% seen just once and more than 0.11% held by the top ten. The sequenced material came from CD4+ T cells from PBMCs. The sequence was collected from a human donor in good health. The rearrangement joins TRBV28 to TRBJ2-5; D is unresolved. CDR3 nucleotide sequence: TGTGCCAGCAGTTCTCCGGGCCTCCAAGAGACCCAGTACTTC. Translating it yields CASSSPGLQETQYF.